The T cell receptor beta chain under discussion was sequenced for a study of T cell changes during pregnancy in multiple sclerosis. TCRdb's table, derived via immunoSEQ multiplex PCR, lists solely in-frame clones and lacks some. The sample carries around 52,000 clones, around nine tenths recorded once. Only a few counts were recorded for this clone. A read error may account for a junction end that differs from germline. The CDR3 contains 13 residues. The germline gives CDR1 SGHAT, CDR2 FQNNGV. Sequences were obtained from peripheral blood from another person, used as feeder cells. The rearrangement links TRBV11-2 to TRBJ1-2; 8 bases align to TRBD1. The source is a human donor whose cells served as feeder cells for cultures in a pregnancy study. The CDR3 loop is CASSLDRGGGYTF. The CDR3 DNA sequence: TGTGCCAGCAGCCTAGACAGGGGAGGGGGCTACACCTTC.